Presented here are 9 T cell receptor beta chains from one specimen sequenced in a study of T cell responses to AZD1222 COVID-19 vaccine. The protocol was immunoSEQ multiplex PCR, while the TCRdb copy is restricted to in-frame clones and leaves out a portion. The sample lists 98,000 or so clones, 88% seen once, with more than 6.5% in the top ten. The input for sequencing was peripheral blood, taken on day 0 of AZD1222 vaccination. These receptors originate from an adult in good health.

The chain carries TRBV7-2 and TRBJ2-1; TRBD2 might be the D (6 bases). V was shortened by 2 bases and J by 14 bases, with 13 bases between the two germline ends. The CDR3 extends over 12 amino acids. In germline, CDR1 is SGHTA, CDR2 FQGNSA. The CDR3 DNA is TGTGCCAGCAGCTTATCCGTCCCGGGGGAGTTCTTC. Translation: CASSLSVPGEFF.

V usage is TRBV28 and J usage is TRBJ2-7; D ambiguous. Deletions cut 5 bases from V and 2 bases from J, with 7 bases between. The length of the CDR3 is 12 residues. Germline assignment: CDR1 MDHEN and CDR2 SYDVKM. Here the CDR3 DNA reads TGTGCCAGCAGTACACCGCCCTACGAGCAGTACTTC. Protein: CASSTPPYEQYF.

V gene TRBV10-3 combines with J gene TRBJ1-5, with TRBD1 as a possible D gene (6 bases). CDR1 is ENHRY, CDR2 SYGVKD, per germline. V lost 4 bases and J 7 bases, leaving 14 bases between the germline ends. The CDR3 contains 14 residues. CDR3 amino acids: CAISGGGVKQPQHF. The CDR3 region has the DNA TGTGCCATCAGTGGAGGGGGAGTTAAGCAGCCCCAGCATTTT.

With regard to this clone: Other DNA sequences of this sample code for an identical CDR3. The chain combines TRBV27 with TRBJ1-1; maybe TRBD1 (5 bases). Trimming pared 0 bases from V and 5 bases from J, leaving 10 bases between. This CDR3 region has 14 residues. Germline CDR1 and CDR2: MNHEY and SMNVEV (reference sequence). CDR3 region: CASSLSRGRTEAFF. In nucleotides, the CDR3 is TGTGCCAGCAGTTTATCGCGGGGGAGAACTGAAGCTTTCTTT.

The gene calls are TRBV6-2 or TRBV6-3 and TRBJ1-2; the match to TRBD1 covers 9 bases. This CDR3 is built from 17 residues. The ends lost 5 bases at V and 3 bases at J; junction bases unmatched: 13. The germline V gene has CDR1 MNHEY and CDR2 SVGEGT. CDR3 protein: CASSKPITGGKYYGYTF. CDR3 sequence (DNA): TGTGCCAGCAGTAAACCCATCACAGGGGGCAAGTACTATGGCTACACCTTC.

The table lists this clone with a count of one. The gene calls are TRBV6-5 and TRBJ1-2; 11 nucleotides agree with TRBD1. The J segment lost 8 bases and the V segment lost 8 bases, leaving 7 bases of the junction unmatched. Looked up from germline, CDR1 is MNHEY and CDR2 is SVGAGI. This CDR3 is 13 amino acids long. CDR3 sequence reads: CASSEDRGLGYTF. The CDR3 region has the DNA TGTGCCAGCTCTGAGGACAGGGGGCTCGGCTACACCTTC.

The chain joins TRBV27 to TRBJ2-1, with TRBD2 matching over 13 bases. The V and J ends lost 5 bases and 8 bases, in that order; junction bases with no gene match: 15. CDR1 and CDR2 (germline): MNHEY, SMNVEV (reference sequence). This CDR3 spans 18 amino acids. The CDR3 DNA follows: TGTGCCAGCAGTAGGACTAGCGGGAGTTTCCGACCCGACGATGAGCAGTTCTTC. Amino acids: CASSRTSGSFRPDDEQFF.

The V call is TRBV18, the J call TRBJ1-2, with TRBD1 as a possible D gene (6 bases). Deletions cut 3 bases from V and 2 bases from J, with 13 bases between. CDR3 length: 15 residues. Germline-derived CDR1 and CDR2 are KGHSH and LQKENI. The CDR3 region has the DNA TGTGCCAGCTCACCCGACAGAGGGGGGAACTATGGCTACACCTTC. Translated, it gives CASSPDRGGNYGYTF. The complete variable domain, with remaining parts taken from reference TRBV18 and TRBJ1-2, reads NAGVMQNPRHLVRRRGQEARLRCSPMKGHSHVYWYRQLPEEGLKFMVYLQKENIIDESGMPKERFSAEFPKEGPSILRIQQVVRGDSAAYFCASSPDRGGNYGYTFGSGTRLTVV.

V gene TRBV5-1 combines with J gene TRBJ2-3, with D possibly called TRBD1 or TRBD2 (5 bases each). Germline CDR1 reads SGHRS; CDR2 reads YFSETQ. The V end was cut by 0 bases, the J end by 0 bases, with 23 bases between. This CDR3 has 20 amino acids. The CDR3 coding sequence is TGCGCCAGCAGCTTGGACCCCCGGGGAGACAGCCAACCAAGCACAGATACGCAGTATTTT. Protein: CASSLDPRGDSQPSTDTQYF.